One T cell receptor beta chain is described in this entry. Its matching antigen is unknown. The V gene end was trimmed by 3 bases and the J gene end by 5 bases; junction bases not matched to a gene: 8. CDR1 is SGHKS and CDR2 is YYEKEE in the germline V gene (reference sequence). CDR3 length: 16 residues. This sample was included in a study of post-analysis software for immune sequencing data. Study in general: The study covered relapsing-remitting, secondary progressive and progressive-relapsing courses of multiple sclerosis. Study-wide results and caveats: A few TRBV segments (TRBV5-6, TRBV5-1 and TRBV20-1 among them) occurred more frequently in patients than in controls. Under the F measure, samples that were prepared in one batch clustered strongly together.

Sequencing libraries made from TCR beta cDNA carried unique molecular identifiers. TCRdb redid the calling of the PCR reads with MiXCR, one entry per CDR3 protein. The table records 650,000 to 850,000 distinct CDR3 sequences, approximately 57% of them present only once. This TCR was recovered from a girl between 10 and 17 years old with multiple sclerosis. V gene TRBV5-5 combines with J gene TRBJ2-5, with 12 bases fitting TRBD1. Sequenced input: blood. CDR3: CASSSLRDRGRETQYF. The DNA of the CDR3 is TGTGCCAGCAGCTCCTTGAGGGACAGGGGGCGGGAGACCCAGTACTTC.